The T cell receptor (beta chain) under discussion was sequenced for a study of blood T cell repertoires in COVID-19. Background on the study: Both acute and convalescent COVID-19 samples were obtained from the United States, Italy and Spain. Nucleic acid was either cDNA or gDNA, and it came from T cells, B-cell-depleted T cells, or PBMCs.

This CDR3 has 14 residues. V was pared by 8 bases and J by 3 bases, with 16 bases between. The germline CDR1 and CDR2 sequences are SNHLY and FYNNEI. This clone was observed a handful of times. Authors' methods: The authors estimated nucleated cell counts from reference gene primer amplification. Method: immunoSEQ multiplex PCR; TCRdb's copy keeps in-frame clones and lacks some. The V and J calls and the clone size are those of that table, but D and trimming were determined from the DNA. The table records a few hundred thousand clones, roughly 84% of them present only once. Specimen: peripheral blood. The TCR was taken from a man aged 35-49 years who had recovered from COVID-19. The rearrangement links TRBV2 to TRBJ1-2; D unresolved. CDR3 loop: CASQTVEGDYGYTF. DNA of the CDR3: TGTGCCAGCCAGACGGTGGAGGGTGACTATGGCTACACCTTC.